These 26 T cell receptor beta chains were sequenced from one sample in a study of blood T cell repertoires in COVID-19. Profiling relied on immunoSEQ multiplex PCR, and the TCRdb table lists in-frame clones only, not all of them. The sample carries 50,000 to 65,000 clones, more than 80% recorded once. The sequenced material came from peripheral blood. The receptor source for this set is a human donor in a cohort sampled during active COVID-19.

The chain is built from TRBV19 and TRBJ2-1; 7 bases are shared with TRBD2. The CDR3 is 13 amino acids. Losses at the gene ends were 0 bases for V and 8 bases for J; bases not matched to a gene: 1. CDR1 is LNHDA and CDR2 is SQIVND in the germline V gene (reference sequence). The CDR3 nucleotides are TGTGCCAGTAGTATAGAACTAGCGTATGAGCAGTTCTTC. Protein: CASSIELAYEQFF.

V gene TRBV5-1 combines with J gene TRBJ2-2; TRBD1 matches at 8 bases. This CDR3 contains 14 residues. Germline CDR1 reads SGHRS; CDR2 reads YFSETQ. J was trimmed by 4 bases and V by 4 bases; bases with no gene match: 3. CDR3 protein: CASSDDRGTGELFF. CDR3 coding DNA: TGCGCCAGCAGCGACGACAGGGGCACCGGGGAGCTGTTTTTT.

The V call is TRBV24-1, the J call TRBJ2-2; 11 bases are shared with TRBD2. Germline V gene sequence: CDR1 KGHDR, CDR2 SFDVKD. This CDR3 is built from 17 residues. V trimming: 4 bases; J trimming: 1 base; junction bases outside the gene matches: 4. The CDR3 sequence is CATSEPGLAVNTGELFF. The DNA of the CDR3 is TGTGCCACCAGTGAACCGGGACTAGCGGTGAACACCGGGGAGCTGTTTTTT.

The chain recombines TRBV10-2 with TRBJ2-3; perhaps TRBD2 as D (5 bases). V lost 6 bases, J lost 1 base, and 11 bases lay in between. The CDR3 contains 14 residues. CDR1 WSHSY and CDR2 SAAADI come from the germline V gene. The CDR3 nucleotides are TGCGCCAGCAGGAACCGGGAAGGCACAGATACGCAGTATTTT. Amino acids: CASRNREGTDTQYF.

This sequence joins TRBV19 and TRBJ1-2, with 7 bases fitting TRBD1. This CDR3 spans 15 amino acids. The germline V gene encodes CDR1 LNHDA and CDR2 SQIVND (reference sequence). V lost 3 bases, J lost 5 bases, and 9 bases stayed unmatched. In DNA form, the CDR3 reads TGTGCCAGTAGTATTTCGGCAGGGGGGCCGTATGGCTACACCTTC. Translated, it gives CASSISAGGPYGYTF.

The V and J genes are TRBV18 and TRBJ2-7; weak D call: TRBD1 (6 bases). V lost 2 bases and J 1 base, leaving 18 bases between the germline ends. The germline V gene has CDR1 KGHSH and CDR2 LQKENI. CDR3 size: 17 residues. Written as DNA, the CDR3 is TGTGCCAGCTCACCAATCCGCGACAGGACGTTTTCCTACGAGCAGTACTTC. This gives the protein CASSPIRDRTFSYEQYF.

The chain carries TRBV9 and TRBJ1-2; 7 bases align to TRBD1. CDR3 length: 15 amino acids. V lost 4 bases, J lost 2 bases, and 8 bases stayed unmatched. Germline CDR1 SGDLS, CDR2 YYNGEE. CDR3 sequence: CASSQGGRANYGYTF. The CDR3 DNA is TGTGCCAGCAGCCAGGGGGGCAGGGCCAACTATGGCTACACCTTC.

This rearrangement joins TRBV25-1 to TRBJ2-1, with D perhaps matching TRBD1 (6 bases). V lost 4 bases and J lost 8, with 9 bases in between. From germline, CDR1 is MGHDK and CDR2 SYGVNS. This CDR3 comprises 12 residues. In nucleotides, the CDR3 is TGTGCCAGCAGTGTCACAGGGTATGAGCAGTTCTTC. This sequence encodes CASSVTGYEQFF.

The V and J genes are TRBV30 and TRBJ2-1; 10 positions match TRBD2. The CDR3 loop spans 14 amino acids. The germline gives CDR1 GTSNPN, CDR2 SVGIG (reference sequence). V was clipped by 1 base and J by 15 bases; unmatched bases: 12. The CDR3 coding sequence is TGTGCCTGGAGTGCTCCGGGACTAGCGACTTGGAGGTTCTTC. Amino acids: CAWSAPGLATWRFF.

V is TRBV9 and J is TRBJ2-5; 8 bases map to TRBD1. CDR1 and CDR2 from the germline V gene are SGDLS and YYNGEE. The CDR3 loop spans 14 amino acids. The junction had 7 bases not matched to a gene; V was cut back by 4 bases and J by 5 bases. CDR3 amino acids: CASSPGGVGETQYF. As DNA, the CDR3 is TGTGCCAGCAGCCCAGGGGGCGTTGGTGAGACCCAGTACTTC.

The rearrangement uses TRBV18 and TRBJ2-1, with D possibly TRBD2 on 6 matching bases. Germline-derived CDR1 and CDR2 are KGHSH and LQKENI. The V end was cut by 3 bases, the J end by 2 bases, with 11 bases between. CDR3 length equals 15 residues. This CDR3 is CASSPARGTYNEQFF. CDR3 in DNA: TGTGCCAGCTCACCGGCTCGGGGGACCTACAATGAGCAGTTCTTC.

CDR3 nucleotide sequence: TGTGCCAGCAGCTTAACCGGGACAGCACAAGAGACCCAGTACTTC. As protein: CASSLTGTAQETQYF. The gene calls are TRBV5-4 and TRBJ2-5; 7 bases line up with TRBD1. CDR3 size: 15 residues. CDR1 SGHNT and CDR2 YYREEE come from the germline V gene (reference sequence). With V trimmed by 2 bases and J by 2 bases, 6 bases remained unmatched.

The chain uses TRBV5-5 and TRBJ1-2; D unclear. V was cut by 0 bases and J by 2 bases, with 8 bases left in between. The CDR3 spans 14 residues. Germline lookup yields CDR1 SGHKS and CDR2 YYEKEE (reference sequence). The CDR3 reads CASSLVGVNYGYTF. In DNA, the CDR3 is TGTGCCAGCAGCTTGGTGGGCGTCAACTATGGCTACACCTTC. The full variable domain, rest sourced from reference TRBV5-5 and TRBJ1-2, is DAGVTQSPTHLIKTRGQQVTLRCSPISGHKSVSWYQQVLGQGPQFIFQYYEKEERGRGNFPDRFSARQFPNYSSELNVNALLLGDSALYLCASSLVGVNYGYTFGSGTRLTVV.

The chain joins TRBV6-5 to TRBJ1-1, with TRBD1 matching 8 bases. Germline values: CDR1 MNHEY, CDR2 SVGAGI. The trim removed 11 bases at V and 5 bases at J, leaving 7 bases unmatched. The CDR3 loop spans 12 amino acids. The CDR3 here is CAHGQGETEAFF. The CDR3 coding sequence is TGTGCCCACGGACAGGGAGAGACTGAAGCTTTCTTT.

The V and J genes are TRBV10-3 and TRBJ1-2; D may be TRBD1 (5 bases). CDR1 is ENHRY and CDR2 is SYGVKD in the germline V gene. V lost 3 bases and J 4 bases, leaving 12 bases between the germline ends. This CDR3 comprises 14 residues. The CDR3: CAISDGGGAYGYTF. CDR3 bases: TGTGCCATCAGTGACGGGGGGGGTGCCTATGGCTACACCTTC.

The V and J genes are TRBV6-2 or TRBV6-3 and TRBJ2-3; TRBD2 is a possible D gene (7 bases). Germline V lookup: CDR1 MNHEY, CDR2 SVGEGT. V lost 0 bases and J lost 4, with 14 bases in between. The CDR3 consists of 16 residues. CDR3 protein: CASSYSGGGLSDTQYF. The CDR3, as DNA: TGTGCCAGCAGTTACTCAGGCGGGGGCCTCTCAGATACGCAGTATTTT.

V is TRBV6-5 and J is TRBJ1-1; maybe TRBD1 (5 bases). Trimming stripped 5 bases from V and 6 bases from J, with 10 bases between. The germline gives CDR1 MNHEY, CDR2 SVGAGI. The CDR3 runs to 12 residues. The CDR3 loop is CASSTGPPEAFF. For the CDR3, the DNA is TGTGCCAGCAGTACAGGTCCCCCTGAAGCTTTCTTT.

The chain is built from TRBV28 and TRBJ2-7, with 8 bases identical to TRBD1. The CDR3 contains 14 residues. Germline CDR1 reads MDHEN; CDR2 reads SYDVKM. V shed 5 bases, J shed 2 bases, and the junction held 5 bases outside the gene matches. The CDR3 DNA reads TGTGCCAGCAGTGAAAAGGGACAGGCCTACGAGCAGTACTTC. Protein: CASSEKGQAYEQYF.

The chain has TRBV5-1 and TRBJ2-3, with 10 bases matching TRBD1. Germline lookup yields CDR1 SGHRS and CDR2 YFSETQ. V gave up 4 bases and J gave up 6 bases; unmatched junction bases: 8. The CDR3 covers 15 residues. The CDR3 protein is CASSGGTGDRDTQYF. The CDR3 DNA sequence: TGCGCCAGCAGCGGGGGGACAGGGGACAGGGATACGCAGTATTTT.

This chain links TRBV5-1 with TRBJ2-6; D is uncertain. Trimming shortened V by 1 base and J by 0 bases, and 5 bases separated the two germline ends. Germline loops: CDR1 SGHRS, CDR2 YFSETQ. The CDR3 length is 15 residues. CDR3 sequence: CASSLSLSGANVLTF. The DNA of the CDR3 is TGCGCCAGCAGCTTGTCCCTCTCTGGGGCCAACGTCCTGACTTTC.

The rearrangement joins TRBV6-6 to TRBJ1-3; D might be TRBD1 (6 bases). The CDR3 has 16 amino acids. Per the germline V gene, CDR1 is MNHNY and CDR2 is SVGAGI (reference sequence). V was trimmed by 7 bases and J by 2 bases, leaving 18 bases between them. CDR3 coding DNA: TGTGCCAGCATGACCCCTGGGACAACGGCTGGAAACACCATATATTTT. Protein: CASMTPGTTAGNTIYF.

CDR3 nucleotides: TGTGCCAGCAGTCCCCGACAGGGCTCGGGCACTGAAGCTTTCTTT. This encodes CASSPRQGSGTEAFF. The chain employs TRBV6-5 and TRBJ1-1, with 7 bases aligning to TRBD1. CDR1 and CDR2 (germline): MNHEY, SVGAGI. Trimming took 5 bases from V and 4 from J; bases not matched to a gene: 10. The CDR3 is made up of 15 amino acids.

The V and J genes are TRBV30 and TRBJ1-5; D remains unclear. V lost 0 bases to trimming and J lost 5 bases, with 11 bases between them. The CDR3 runs 14 residues. Germline lookup yields CDR1 GTSNPN and CDR2 SVGIG (reference sequence). DNA for the CDR3: TGTGCCTGGAGTGTACCGCCAGGCTATCAGCCCCAGCATTTT. Translation gives CAWSVPPGYQPQHF.

The chain couples TRBV5-4 to TRBJ1-2; TRBD1 matches 10 bases. The CDR3 has 14 amino acids. Trimming removed 2 bases from V and 6 bases from J; junction bases left unmatched: 4. Germline CDR1 SGHNT, CDR2 YYREEE (reference sequence). The CDR3 loop reads CASSLGDRGNGYTF. CDR3 sequence (DNA): TGTGCCAGCAGCTTAGGGGACAGGGGAAATGGCTACACCTTC.

This clone has only a few counts. CDR3 in DNA: TGCAGCGTTGAAGCTCTTCTACAGGGTCGGAACACTGAAGCTTTCTTT. It yields the protein CSVEALLQGRNTEAFF. This chain uses TRBV29-1 with TRBJ1-1, with D tentatively TRBD1 (6 bases). Trimming removed 1 base from V and 1 base from J, with 16 bases in between. The CDR3 runs to 16 residues. The germline V gene encodes CDR1 SQVTM and CDR2 ANQGSEA.

This clone was found a few times. The gene calls are TRBV19 and TRBJ1-2, with D perhaps TRBD1 (6 bases). The CDR3 extends over 17 amino acids. Trimming took off 5 bases at V and 6 bases at J, with 25 bases between the two ends. CDR1 LNHDA and CDR2 SQIVND come from the germline V gene (reference sequence). In DNA form, the CDR3 reads TGTGCCAGTAGTCAAAATCGGGGGGGGCATCGAGAACATGGCTACACCTTC. This sequence encodes CASSQNRGGHREHGYTF. The variable domain in full, completed from reference TRBV19 and TRBJ1-2, reads DGGITQSPKYLFRKEGQNVTLSCEQNLNHDAMYWYRQDPGQGLRLIYYSQIVNDFQKGDIAEGYSVSREKKESFPLTVTSAQKNPTAFYLCASSQNRGGHREHGYTFGSGTRLTVV.